This entry concerns a single T cell receptor (beta chain). The data are from a study of preoperative IRX-2 immunotherapy in early breast cancer. CDR1 is LNHDA, CDR2 SQIVND, per germline (reference sequence). The CDR3 spans 15 residues. Trimming cost V 5 bases and J 1 base, with 14 bases left between them. Specified treatment: preoperative locoregional IRX-2 cytokine immunotherapy. This phase Ib study tested locoregional IRX-2 cytokine immunotherapy given before surgery. The table came from immunoSEQ multiplex PCR; TCRdb's copy has only in-frame clones and leaves some out. The repertoire holds tens of thousands of clones, with just under 90% as singletons.

Specimen: tumor tissue, collected after IRX-2 immunotherapy. The V and J genes are TRBV19 and TRBJ1-2, with D maybe TRBD1 (6 bases). The TCR was taken from a human donor with breast cancer. The chain's CDR3 is CASSAWTVYNYGYTF. As DNA, the CDR3 is TGTGCCAGTAGTGCCTGGACAGTGTATAACTATGGCTACACCTTC.